This T cell receptor beta chain derives from a study of T cell repertoires in ileal Crohn's disease. Whole-study context: Operated complications were stricturing disease (approximately 61%) and penetrating disease (39%). Postoperative therapy was given to about half: 11 thiopurines, around 20 anti-TNF agents. The M6 sample came from neoterminal ileum during colonoscopy after surgery.

The germline CDR1 and CDR2 sequences are SGHTA and FQGNSA. The CDR3 is made up of 14 amino acids. The V gene lost 4 bases and the J gene lost 5 bases, with 15 bases spanning the gap. Per sample, roughly 470 nanograms of biopsy DNA were TCRB immunosequenced. Using immunoSEQ multiplex PCR, the repertoire was profiled, and TCRdb retains in-frame clones only, with some absent. The data hold more than 950 clones, with about 82% observed a single time. The time point: neoterminal ileum biopsy at postoperative endoscopy, about 6 months after surgery. This receptor was taken from an adult with Crohn's disease. Sequences were obtained from ileal tissue. The V and J genes are TRBV7-2 and TRBJ2-7; D might be TRBD2 (6 bases). The CDR3 sequence: CASSSGRIQNEQYF. The CDR3 nucleotides read TGTGCCAGCAGCTCGGGGAGGATTCAAAACGAGCAGTACTTC.